Listed below are T cell receptor beta chains from one sample, sequenced in a study of blood T cell repertoires in COVID-19. The assay was immunoSEQ multiplex PCR, and TCRdb's table has in-frame clones only and misses some. The table lists just over 250,000 clones, less than 90% of them singletons, with approximately 4% in the top ten. The sequenced material came from peripheral blood. The receptor set was obtained from a man between 60 and 75 years old who had recovered from COVID-19. Both conserved end residues are part of each CDR3. A D gene is named only where the DNA matches it firmly. Some rows have no size entry. The others give once, few or many, or a class for an expanded clone.

clone_size,d_call,v_call,j_call,cdr3_aa,cdr3_nt
-,-,TRBV6-5,TRBJ2-7,CASRPNRAPSYEQYF,TGTGCCAGCAGACCAAACAGGGCCCCCTCCTACGAGCAGTACTTC
-,TRBD2,TRBV3-1/TRBV3-2,TRBJ2-5,CASRPSGGLQETQYF,TGTGCCAGCAGACCTAGCGGGGGGCTCCAAGAGACCCAGTACTTC
-,-,TRBV21-1,TRBJ1-5,CASSKVRGSRCNQPQHF,TGTGCCAGCAGCAAAGTCCGGGGATCGCGTTGCAATCAGCCCCAGCATTTT
-,TRBD2,TRBV7-9,TRBJ2-7,CASSPIGLAYEQYF,TGTGCCAGCAGCCCTATCGGACTAGCCTACGAGCAGTACTTC
once,-,TRBV5-1,TRBJ1-4,CASSLAGAAGEKLFF,TGCGCCAGCAGCTTGGCTGGGGCCGCAGGTGAAAAACTGTTTTTT
-,TRBD2,TRBV11-2,TRBJ2-5,CASSFGLGETQYF,TGTGCCAGCAGCTTCGGACTAGGAGAGACCCAGTACTTC
-,-,TRBV13,TRBJ2-2,CASSLGQGNTGELFF,TGTGCCAGCAGCTTAGGACAGGGGAACACCGGGGAGCTGTTTTTT
-,TRBD1,TRBV4-2,TRBJ1-1,CASSQAKGTGRQNTEAFF,TGTGCCAGCAGCCAAGCAAAAGGGACAGGGAGGCAGAACACTGAAGCTTTCTTT
-,-,TRBV21-1,TRBJ2-5,CASSSNSFQTGTSPREYF,TGTGCCAGCAGTTCCAACTCCTTCCAAACCGGGACATCTCCGCGTGAGTACTTC
once,TRBD1,TRBV6-4,TRBJ2-1,CASSALDRGRDEQFF,TGTGCCAGCAGTGCCCTGGACAGGGGGAGGGATGAGCAGTTCTTC
-,-,TRBV4-1,TRBJ2-4,CASSQVAGDVYF,TGCGCCAGCAGCCAAGTGGCAGGGGACGTATACTTC
-,TRBD2,TRBV14,TRBJ2-7,CASSQVGGGAEQYF,TGTGCCAGCAGCCAAGTAGGCGGGGGGGCCGAGCAGTACTTC
once,TRBD1,TRBV5-1,TRBJ1-6,CASSLDFGTGDNSPLHF,TGCGCCAGCAGCTTGGACTTCGGGACAGGGGATAATTCACCCCTCCACTTT
-,-,TRBV11-3,TRBJ2-3,CASSLGQGSTDTQYF,TGTGCCAGCAGCTTAGGGCAGGGCAGTACAGATACGCAGTATTTT